Listed below are T cell receptor beta chains from one sample, sequenced in a study of T cell responses to AZD1222 COVID-19 vaccine. TCRdb's table, derived via immunoSEQ multiplex PCR, lists solely in-frame clones and lacks some. The repertoire holds roughly 80,000 clones, with around 85% as singletons. The specimen was peripheral blood, collected 28 days after the second AZD1222 dose. These receptors were taken from an adult who received the AZD1222 COVID-19 vaccine. Each CDR3 is given with its conserved first and last residue.

V gene | CDR3 protein
TRBV20-1 | CSATGPYEQYF
TRBV5-5 | CASRGTVDSYEQYF
TRBV7-6 | CASSHVTGGWGWPGELFF
TRBV6-5 | CASGAGGGTDTQYF
TRBV7-9 | CASSLAMGSNTEAFF
TRBV7-2 | CASSPQGFRYGYTF
TRBV6-4 | CASSVAGGQADTQYF
TRBV7-3 | CASSRDRGLDEQYF
TRBV6-5 | CASSRSTDTQYF
TRBV4-3 | CASSQDFPRGDTQYF
TRBV6-5 | CASREGWGNTIYF
TRBV28 | CASTSGQGVNGYTF
TRBV4-3 | CASSQDRAGGYTF
TRBV6-2/TRBV6-3 | CASSQDLYEQYF
TRBV19 | CASSMTGGYEQYF
TRBV11-2 | CASSPSRLNTGELFF
TRBV3-1/TRBV3-2 | CASSQGGSEAFF
TRBV27 | CASSTDRLNSPLHF
TRBV19 | CASSIARNTEAFF
TRBV9 | CASAAGAAGNTIYF
TRBV6-8 | CASSYNGGAVRNTIYF
TRBV6-5 | CASSYDPTGPFNEQFF
TRBV29-1 | CSAGQGEGSSGYTF
TRBV2 | CASNPGGGSNQPQHF
TRBV7-9 | CASSLLDRSNEKLFF
TRBV6-6 | CASSLRRYMNNEGGARQPQHF
TRBV6-1 | CASSDWGEVYEQYF
TRBV12-3/TRBV12-4 | CASSFTGGEGYTF
TRBV19 | CASSMVSTYEQYF
TRBV5-8 | CASSLEGRSTDTQYF
TRBV21-1 | CASSKGGQPYGYTF
TRBV19 | CASTPESGSMKDTQYF
TRBV7-6 | CASSLQGEKLFF
TRBV7-3 | CASSSGMGQGKYF
TRBV29-1 | CSVASGDEKLFF
TRBV27 | CASSPRTSGGFNIQYF
TRBV28 | CASAYRAEQYF
TRBV5-8 | CASSSLAVNYGYTF
TRBV11-2 | CASSLGGASRETQYF
TRBV7-2 | CASSPSGGPLLKQYF
TRBV12-3/TRBV12-4 | CASSGTGRQPRHF
TRBV27 | CASGRQGSTEAFF
TRBV30 | CAWSVSGDLQETQYF
TRBV9 | CASSVVSRGGEQYF
TRBV6-6 | CASGSGVGMQYF
TRBV7-9 | CASSRTTGEQFF
TRBV15 | CATSRDRGEQYF
TRBV12-2 | CASRLGPRGHNEQFF
TRBV5-1 | CASSVGPSTDTQYF
TRBV19 | CASSMGGFKVYNEQFF
TRBV5-1 | CASSFGTENSPLHF
TRBV6-2/TRBV6-3 | CASSPRGSGVNTGELFF
TRBV6-6 | CASSVRGYGYTF
TRBV7-9 | CASSLGGAGYGYTF
TRBV4-2 | CASSQSDGPLGYGYTF
TRBV7-8 | CASSPTAWGEQFF
TRBV6-4 | CASSAGDGNYGYTF
TRBV12-5 | CASGLVHPSGANVLTF
TRBV29-1 | CSVADRAYEQYF
TRBV11-2 | CASSLGQGEKLFF